The entry below gives a single T cell receptor beta chain sequence along with its context. The antigen is unknown. The data belong to a study of vaccination and CD4 T cells after COVID-19. Study at large: Sampling that followed vaccination took place a median approximately 72 days after dose two, within a range of 14 to 241. No peptide, an HIV-1 Nef pool, or a CEFX pool was what each control culture received. SARS-CoV-2, HCoV-NL63, HCoV-OC43 and HCoV-229E supplied the overlapping spike peptides used to stimulate cells.

The Oncomine TCR Beta short-read assay was applied to DNA of cultured CD4+ T cells. TCRdb re-called the PCR reads with MiXCR, one entry per CDR3 protein. The sample records 10,000 to 15,000 distinct CDR3 sequences, 55% to 65% being singletons. Sample treatment: roughly ten-day PBMC culture with coronavirus spike peptide pools or control peptides (ViraFEST assay). Every positive PCR date fell between March and December 2020, earlier than the US Alpha, Beta and Delta variants. Germline V gene sequence: CDR1 SGHRS, CDR2 YFSETQ. Trimming pared 7 bases from V and 4 bases from J, leaving 10 bases between. The length of the CDR3 is 12 residues.

Material for sequencing was CD4+ T cells from blood, cultured in vitro. The clonotype was recovered from a human donor who had recovered from COVID-19. The gene calls are TRBV5-1 and TRBJ2-3; D remains ambiguous. The CDR3 region is CASGYTADTQYF. In nucleotides, the CDR3 is TGCGCCAGCGGCTATACCGCAGATACGCAGTATTTT.